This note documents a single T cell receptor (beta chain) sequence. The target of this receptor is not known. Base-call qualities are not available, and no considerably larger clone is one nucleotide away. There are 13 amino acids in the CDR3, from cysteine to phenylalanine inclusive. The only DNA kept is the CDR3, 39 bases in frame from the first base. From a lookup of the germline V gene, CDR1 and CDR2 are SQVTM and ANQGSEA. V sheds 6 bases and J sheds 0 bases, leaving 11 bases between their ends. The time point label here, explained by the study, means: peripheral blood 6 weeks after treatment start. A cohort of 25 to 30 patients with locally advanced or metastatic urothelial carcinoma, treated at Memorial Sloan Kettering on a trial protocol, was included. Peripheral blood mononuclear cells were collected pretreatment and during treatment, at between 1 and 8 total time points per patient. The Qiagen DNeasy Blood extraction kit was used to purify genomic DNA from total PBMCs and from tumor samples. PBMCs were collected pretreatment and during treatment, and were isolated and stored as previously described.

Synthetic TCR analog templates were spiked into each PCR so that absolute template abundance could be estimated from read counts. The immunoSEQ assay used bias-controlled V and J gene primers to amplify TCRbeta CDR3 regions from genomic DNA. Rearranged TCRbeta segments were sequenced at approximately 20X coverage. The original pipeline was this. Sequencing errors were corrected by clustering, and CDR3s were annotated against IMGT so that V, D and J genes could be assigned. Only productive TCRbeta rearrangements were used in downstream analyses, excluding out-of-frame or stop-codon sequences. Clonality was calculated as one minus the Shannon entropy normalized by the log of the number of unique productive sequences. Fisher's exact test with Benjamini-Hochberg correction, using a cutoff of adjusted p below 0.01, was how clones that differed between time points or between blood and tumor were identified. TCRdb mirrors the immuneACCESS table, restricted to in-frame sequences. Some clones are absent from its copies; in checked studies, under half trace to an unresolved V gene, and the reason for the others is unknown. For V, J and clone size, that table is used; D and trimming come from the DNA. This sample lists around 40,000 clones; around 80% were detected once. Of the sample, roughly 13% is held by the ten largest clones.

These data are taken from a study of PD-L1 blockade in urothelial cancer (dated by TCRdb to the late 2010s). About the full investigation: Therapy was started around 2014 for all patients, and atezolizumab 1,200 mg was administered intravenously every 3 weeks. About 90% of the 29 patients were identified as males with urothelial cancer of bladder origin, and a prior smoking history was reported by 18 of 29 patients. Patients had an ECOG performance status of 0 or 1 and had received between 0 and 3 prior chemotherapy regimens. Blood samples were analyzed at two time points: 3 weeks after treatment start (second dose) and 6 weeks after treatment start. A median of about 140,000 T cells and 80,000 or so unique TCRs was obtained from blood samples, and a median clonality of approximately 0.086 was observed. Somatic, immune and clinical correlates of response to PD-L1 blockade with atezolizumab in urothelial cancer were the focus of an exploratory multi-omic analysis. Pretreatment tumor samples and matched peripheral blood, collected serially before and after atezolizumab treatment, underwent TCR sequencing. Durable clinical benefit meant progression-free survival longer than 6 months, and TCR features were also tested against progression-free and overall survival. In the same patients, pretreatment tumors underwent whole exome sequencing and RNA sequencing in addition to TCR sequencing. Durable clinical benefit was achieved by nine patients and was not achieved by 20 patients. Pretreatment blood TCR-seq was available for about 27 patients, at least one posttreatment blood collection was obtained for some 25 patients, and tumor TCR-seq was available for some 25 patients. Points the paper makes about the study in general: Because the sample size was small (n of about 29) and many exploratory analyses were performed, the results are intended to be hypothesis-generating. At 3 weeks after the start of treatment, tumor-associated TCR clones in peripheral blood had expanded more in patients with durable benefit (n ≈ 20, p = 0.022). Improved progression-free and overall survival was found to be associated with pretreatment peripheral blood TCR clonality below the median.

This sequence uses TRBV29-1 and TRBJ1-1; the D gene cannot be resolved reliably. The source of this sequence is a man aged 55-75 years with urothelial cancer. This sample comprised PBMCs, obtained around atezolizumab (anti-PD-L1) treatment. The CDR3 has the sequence CSVGTEMNTEAFF. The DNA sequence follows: TGCAGCGTCGGAACAGAGATGAACACTGAAGCTTTCTTT.